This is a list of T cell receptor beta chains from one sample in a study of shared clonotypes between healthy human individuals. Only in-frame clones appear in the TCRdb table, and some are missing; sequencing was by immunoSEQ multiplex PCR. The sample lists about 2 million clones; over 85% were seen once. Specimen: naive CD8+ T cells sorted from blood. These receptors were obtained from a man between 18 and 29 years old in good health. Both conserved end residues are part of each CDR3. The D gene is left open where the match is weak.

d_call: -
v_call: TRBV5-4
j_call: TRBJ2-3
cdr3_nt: TGTGCCAGCAGCCCAGAAGGGGGAACAGATACGCAGTATTTT
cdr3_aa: CASSPEGGTDTQYF

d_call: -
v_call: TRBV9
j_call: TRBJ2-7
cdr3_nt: TGTGCCAGCAGCGTAGATCCCCCAGGCGGGGGCACCTACGAGCAGTACTTC
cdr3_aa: CASSVDPPGGGTYEQYF

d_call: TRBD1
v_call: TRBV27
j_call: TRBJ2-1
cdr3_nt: TGTGCCAGCAGTTCGACAGGGAATGAGCAGTTCTTC
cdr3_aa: CASSSTGNEQFF

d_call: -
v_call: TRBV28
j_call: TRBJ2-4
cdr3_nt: TGTGCCAGCAGTTTACTAGGGTACCCCAAAAACATTCAGTACTTC
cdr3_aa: CASSLLGYPKNIQYF

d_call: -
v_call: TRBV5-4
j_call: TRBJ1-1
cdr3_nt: TGTGCCAGCAGCTTGCTGGGGTTTGGGGACATGAACACTGAAGCTTTCTTT
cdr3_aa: CASSLLGFGDMNTEAFF

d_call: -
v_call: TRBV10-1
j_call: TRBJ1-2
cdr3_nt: TGCGCCAGCAAGGCTGGACAGCCAGAGTTCGGCTACACCTTC
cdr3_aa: CASKAGQPEFGYTF

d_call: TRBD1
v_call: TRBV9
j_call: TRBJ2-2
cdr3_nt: TGTGCCAGCAGCCTTACCTTAGGACCCGGGACAGGGAACACCGGGGAGCTGTTTTTT
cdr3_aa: CASSLTLGPGTGNTGELFF

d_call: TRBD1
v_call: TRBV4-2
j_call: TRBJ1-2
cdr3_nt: TGTGCCAGCAGCCAAGAAGCGGGACAGGGGGACTATGGCTACACCTTC
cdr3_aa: CASSQEAGQGDYGYTF

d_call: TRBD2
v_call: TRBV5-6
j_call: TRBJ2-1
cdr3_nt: TGTGCCAGCAGCTGGAATTCCGGACTAGCAAGCAATGAGCAGTTCTTC
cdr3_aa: CASSWNSGLASNEQFF

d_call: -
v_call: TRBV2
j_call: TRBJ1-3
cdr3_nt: TGTGCCAGCAGTGAACAGCCTAATGGAAACACCATATATTTT
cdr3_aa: CASSEQPNGNTIYF

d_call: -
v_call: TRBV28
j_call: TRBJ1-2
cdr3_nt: TGTGCCAGCAGTACTGAGGTGGAAGCTAACTATGGCTACACCTTC
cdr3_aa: CASSTEVEANYGYTF

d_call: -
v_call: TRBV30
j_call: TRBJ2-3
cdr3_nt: TGTGCCTGGAGTACCCTAGCGTCACAGTATTTT
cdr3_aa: CAWSTLASQYF

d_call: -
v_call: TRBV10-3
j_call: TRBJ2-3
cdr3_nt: TGTGCCATCAGTGAGTCACGGGGAGATACGCAGTATTTT
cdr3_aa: CAISESRGDTQYF

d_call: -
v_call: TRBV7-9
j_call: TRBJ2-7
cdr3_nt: TGTGCCAGCAGCTTACATGACGGCTCCTACGAGCAGTACTTC
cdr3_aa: CASSLHDGSYEQYF

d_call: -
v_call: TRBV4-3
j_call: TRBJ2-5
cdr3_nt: TGCGCCAGCAGCCCACACAGTACCCAAGAGACCCAGTACTTC
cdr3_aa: CASSPHSTQETQYF

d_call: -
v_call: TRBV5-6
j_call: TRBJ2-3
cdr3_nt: TGTGCCAGCAGCTTGGTTCGGGTAACTAGCACAGATACGCAGTATTTT
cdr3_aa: CASSLVRVTSTDTQYF

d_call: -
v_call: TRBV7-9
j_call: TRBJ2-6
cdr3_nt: TGTGCCAGCAGCACTCCGGTGGGTTCTGGGGCCAACGTCCTGACTTTC
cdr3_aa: CASSTPVGSGANVLTF